This is a list of T cell receptor beta chains from one sample in a study of blood T cell repertoires in COVID-19. Clones were sequenced by immunoSEQ multiplex PCR, and TCRdb holds only the in-frame ones, with some missing. The sample has about 91,000 clones; more than 75% are singletons. Sequencing was carried out using peripheral blood. These receptor sequences come from a woman of 80 years or more with active COVID-19. The CDR3 runs from the conserved cysteine through the conserved F or W. Fields, in order: D gene, V gene, CDR3 length, J gene, clone size, CDR3 protein, CDR3 DNA. The D gene is left open where the match is weak. Not all rows give a size; the values are once, few, many and, for expanded clones, a class.

D gene: NA
V gene: TRBV24-1
CDR3 length: 11
J gene: TRBJ2-1
clone size: once
CDR3 protein: CAVSSYNEQFF
CDR3 DNA: TGTGCCGTCAGTTCCTACAATGAGCAGTTCTTC

D gene: NA
V gene: TRBV19
CDR3 length: 15
J gene: TRBJ2-4
clone size: once
CDR3 protein: CASSPAAGVGNIQYF
CDR3 DNA: TGTGCCAGTAGCCCCGCGGCAGGGGTCGGAAACATTCAGTACTTC

D gene: NA
V gene: TRBV5-4
CDR3 length: 14
J gene: TRBJ1-2
clone size: once
CDR3 protein: CASSLEQLNYGYTF
CDR3 DNA: TGTGCCAGCAGCTTGGAACAGCTTAACTATGGCTACACCTTC

D gene: NA
V gene: TRBV4-1
CDR3 length: 14
J gene: TRBJ1-4
clone size: NA
CDR3 protein: CASSQPSTNEKLFF
CDR3 DNA: TGCGCCAGCAGCCAACCGTCAACTAATGAAAAACTGTTTTTT

D gene: NA
V gene: TRBV5-1
CDR3 length: 13
J gene: TRBJ2-2
clone size: NA
CDR3 protein: CASSSQAPGELFF
CDR3 DNA: TGCGCCAGCAGCTCCCAGGCCCCCGGGGAGCTGTTTTTT

D gene: NA
V gene: TRBV3-1/TRBV3-2
CDR3 length: 14
J gene: TRBJ2-3
clone size: NA
CDR3 protein: CASSHGHCTDTQYF
CDR3 DNA: TGTGCCAGCAGCCACGGACATTGCACAGATACGCAGTATTTT

D gene: TRBD2
V gene: TRBV28
CDR3 length: 15
J gene: TRBJ2-5
clone size: NA
CDR3 protein: CASNPGTSSQETQYF
CDR3 DNA: TGTGCCAGCAATCCCGGGACTAGCAGCCAAGAGACCCAGTACTTC

D gene: TRBD1
V gene: TRBV4-1
CDR3 length: 18
J gene: TRBJ2-1
clone size: NA
CDR3 protein: CASSQATGTGVKYNEQFF
CDR3 DNA: TGCGCCAGCAGCCAAGCAACAGGAACAGGGGTAAAGTACAATGAGCAGTTCTTC

D gene: TRBD1
V gene: TRBV7-9
CDR3 length: 15
J gene: TRBJ2-3
clone size: NA
CDR3 protein: CASSVRTGGKDTQYF
CDR3 DNA: TGTGCCAGCAGCGTCCGGACAGGGGGTAAAGATACGCAGTATTTT

D gene: TRBD1
V gene: TRBV5-4
CDR3 length: 14
J gene: TRBJ2-4
clone size: NA
CDR3 protein: CASSRRDREDIQYF
CDR3 DNA: TGTGCCAGCAGCCGACGGGACAGGGAGGACATTCAGTACTTC

D gene: NA
V gene: TRBV5-6
CDR3 length: 13
J gene: TRBJ1-2
clone size: medium-sized
CDR3 protein: CASSLGQRRGYTF
CDR3 DNA: TGTGCCAGCAGCTTGGGTCAGAGGAGGGGCTACACCTTC

D gene: NA
V gene: TRBV6-2/TRBV6-3
CDR3 length: 11
J gene: TRBJ2-3
clone size: NA
CDR3 protein: CASSHTDTQYF
CDR3 DNA: TGTGCCAGCAGTCACACAGATACGCAGTATTTT

D gene: TRBD1
V gene: TRBV28
CDR3 length: 14
J gene: TRBJ2-7
clone size: few
CDR3 protein: CASTFGDRGHEQYF
CDR3 DNA: TGTGCCAGCACCTTCGGGGACAGGGGCCACGAGCAGTACTTC